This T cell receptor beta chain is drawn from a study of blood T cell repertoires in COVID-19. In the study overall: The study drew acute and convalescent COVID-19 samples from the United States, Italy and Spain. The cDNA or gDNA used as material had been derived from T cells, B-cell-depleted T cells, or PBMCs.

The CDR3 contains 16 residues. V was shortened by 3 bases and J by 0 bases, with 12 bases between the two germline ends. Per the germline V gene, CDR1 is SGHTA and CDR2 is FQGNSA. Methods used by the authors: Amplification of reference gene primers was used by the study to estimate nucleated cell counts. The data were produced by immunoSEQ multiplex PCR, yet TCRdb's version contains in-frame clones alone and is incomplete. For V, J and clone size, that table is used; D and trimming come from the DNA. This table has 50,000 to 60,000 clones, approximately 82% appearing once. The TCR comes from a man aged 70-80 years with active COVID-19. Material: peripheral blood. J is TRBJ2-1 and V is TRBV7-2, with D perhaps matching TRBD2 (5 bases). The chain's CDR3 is CASSLGGQSSYNEQFF. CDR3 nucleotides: TGTGCCAGCAGCTTGGGCGGGCAAAGCTCCTACAATGAGCAGTTCTTC.